These 9 T cell receptor beta chains originate from one sample sequenced in a study of metastatic and nonmetastatic thyroid tumors. Ahead of thyroid surgery, no patient had received treatment of any kind. TCRdb ran MiXCR on the PCR reads. The sample has 60,000 to 85,000 clones, more than 15% seen once. Sequencing was done on a sample of blood. These receptors originate from a female donor with papillary thyroid cancer or a benign thyroid nodule (not recorded which). Some clones in this sample may be carry-over from other donors' samples.

This clone was observed many times. V gene TRBV5-6 combines with J gene TRBJ1-6; TRBD1 is a possible D gene (5 bases). Trimming cost V 4 bases and J 7 bases, with 18 bases left between them. CDR1 SGHDT and CDR2 YYEEEE come from the germline V gene. CDR3 size: 16 residues. The CDR3, as DNA: TGTGCCAGCAGCCGGGACTCAGGCGCCCCCAATTCACCCCTCCACTTT. Protein product: CASSRDSGAPNSPLHF.

This clone showed up many times. The CDR3 sequence is CASSKSGRATETQYF. In DNA, the CDR3 is TGTGCCAGCAGCAAAAGCGGGAGGGCCACAGAGACCCAGTACTTC. The chain has TRBV13 and TRBJ2-5, with TRBD2 matching 10 bases. The CDR3 consists of 15 residues. Germline CDR1 is PRHDT and CDR2 is FYEKMQ (reference sequence). Trimming took 5 bases from V and 4 from J; bases not matched to a gene: 7.

This clone was recorded a few times. V usage is TRBV6-1 and J usage is TRBJ1-6; a possible D gene is TRBD1 (5 bases). Germline assignment: CDR1 MNHNS and CDR2 SASEGT. This CDR3 is 15 amino acids long. The V end was cut by 4 bases, the J end by 9 bases, with 16 bases between. DNA for the CDR3: TGTGCCAGCAGTGGGCCAGGGCGAGGAAGTTCACCCCTCCACTTT. Translated: CASSGPGRGSSPLHF.

This clone was seen at least ten times. Other nucleotide sequences from this sample produce the same CDR3. The CDR3 here is CSVGLLRASNEKLFF. CDR3 DNA sequence: TGCAGCGTGGGGCTCCTCAGGGCATCTAATGAAAAACTGTTTTTT. The chain employs TRBV29-1 and TRBJ1-4, with a tentative D call TRBD1 (5 bases). Trimming removed 6 bases from V and 3 bases from J, with 17 bases in between. Germline CDR1 reads SQVTM; CDR2 reads ANQGSEA. This CDR3 spans 15 amino acids.

This chain uses TRBV5-5 with TRBJ1-4; TRBD1 agrees at 8 bases. CDR1 is SGHKS and CDR2 is YYEKEE in the germline V gene (reference sequence). The ends lost 4 bases at V and 5 bases at J; junction bases unmatched: 7. The CDR3 is made up of 15 amino acids. The CDR3 sequence is CASSKTGEENEKLFF. Written as DNA, the CDR3 is TGTGCCAGCAGCAAGACAGGGGAGGAGAATGAAAAACTGTTTTTT. The variable domain in full, with the rest retrieved from reference TRBV5-5 and TRBJ1-4, is DAGVTQSPTHLIKTRGQQVTLRCSPISGHKSVSWYQQVLGQGPQFIFQYYEKEERGRGNFPDRFSARQFPNYSSELNVNALLLGDSALYLCASSKTGEENEKLFFGSGTQLSVL.

This clone was found many times. The rearrangement links TRBV6-5 to TRBJ2-6, with 8 bases fitting TRBD1. This CDR3 spans 18 amino acids. The V gene's germline CDR1 is MNHEY and CDR2 SVGAGI. The V segment lost 2 bases and the J segment 4 bases; nucleotides outside the gene matches: 10. The CDR3 bases are TGTGCCAGCAGTTACGCAGGGGGCGCTCTAGTGGGGGCCAACGTCCTGACTTTC. Translating it yields CASSYAGGALVGANVLTF.

This clone was picked up many times. The V gene is TRBV19, the J gene TRBJ1-2, with TRBD1 matching 9 bases. From germline, CDR1 is LNHDA and CDR2 SQIVND (reference sequence). Losses at the gene ends were 6 bases for V and 8 bases for J; bases not matched to a gene: 7. The CDR3 runs to 13 residues. CDR3 sequence (DNA): TGTGCCAGTAGGACTACAGGGGGCTACGGCTACACCTTC. Protein: CASRTTGGYGYTF. Drawing the rest from reference TRBV19 and TRBJ1-2, the complete variable domain is DGGITQSPKYLFRKEGQNVTLSCEQNLNHDAMYWYRQDPGQGLRLIYYSQIVNDFQKGDIAEGYSVSREKKESFPLTVTSAQKNPTAFYLCASRTTGGYGYTFGSGTRLTVV.

At least ten counts were recorded for this clone. The CDR3 reads CASSLALYNEQFF. The CDR3 DNA is TGTGCCAGCAGCTTAGCCCTGTACAATGAGCAGTTCTTC. The chain carries TRBV11-2 and TRBJ2-1; no clear D gene. V shed 1 base and J shed 4 bases, with 5 bases lying between them. This CDR3 comprises 13 residues. Germline CDR1 SGHAT, CDR2 FQNNGV.

This clone was detected ten times or more. The rearrangement joins TRBV6-2 or TRBV6-3 to TRBJ2-7, with 7 bases that match TRBD2. This CDR3 has 16 residues. The V and J ends lost 0 bases and 7 bases, in that order; junction bases with no gene match: 12. CDR1 and CDR2 from the germline V gene are MNHEY and SVGEGT. The chain's CDR3 is CASSYSRERSTGEQYF. CDR3 DNA: TGTGCCAGCAGTTACTCGCGGGAGCGGTCCACTGGGGAGCAGTACTTC.